The TCR beta chain described here comes from a study of metastatic and nonmetastatic thyroid tumors. Study at large: Repertoire comparison spanned blood and tumor or nodule tissue of malignant and benign thyroid patients. Study results and caveats: When malignant thyroid tumors were compared with benign nodules, TCR beta diversity was reportedly significantly higher in the malignant tumors. This held in both blood and tumor samples.

As processed by the authors: Across clinicopathological groups, CDR3 differences served as the basis for building a distant-metastasis classifier for papillary thyroid cancer. TCRdb re-analyzed the PCR reads using MiXCR. TCRdb, not the authors, supplied the V and J calls. The data hold around 26,000 clones, with more than 13% observed a single time. Not a single patient had been given any form of treatment at any point before undergoing thyroid surgery. This clone came up a few times. The target antigen is unknown. CDR3 length: 13 amino acids. The germline V and J ends were trimmed by 8 bases and 8 bases, with 15 bases remaining between them. CDR1 KGHDR and CDR2 SFDVKD come from the germline V gene.

Specimen: blood. The V gene is TRBV24-1, the J gene TRBJ2-1, with D unresolved. This TCR derives from a female donor with papillary thyroid cancer or a benign thyroid nodule (not recorded which). Some clones in this sample may be carry-over from other donors' samples. CDR3 in amino acids: CATTSKREDEQFF. Here the CDR3 DNA reads TGTGCCACCACCTCTAAGCGTGAGGATGAGCAGTTCTTC.